What follows are 29 T cell receptor beta chains derived from one specimen sequenced in a study of T cells after posttransplantation cyclophosphamide. Generated by immunoSEQ multiplex PCR, the TCRdb table keeps only in-frame clones and is missing some. The table includes fewer than 35,000 clones, about 91% detected once. Cells defined as naive were viable CD3+CD4+ or CD3+CD8+ and CCR7+CD45RA+CD45RO-CD95-CD27+CD28+. Sequencing input: naive CD4+ T cells sorted from blood. The receptors were sampled from a young man in good health and a related stem cell transplant donor.

The rearrangement joins TRBV28 to TRBJ1-6; D gene uncertain. V lost 6 bases and J 4 bases, leaving 16 bases between the germline ends. The CDR3 totals 16 residues. Germline values: CDR1 MDHEN, CDR2 SYDVKM. The CDR3 DNA reads as TGTGCCAGCAGGAGGATTGAGATTTTATATAATTCACCCCTCCACTTT. This gives the protein CASRRIEILYNSPLHF.

The chain is built from TRBV5-1 and TRBJ2-1; 8 bases are a match to TRBD1. The CDR3 consists of 15 residues. Germline CDR1 SGHRS, CDR2 YFSETQ. The V segment lost 4 bases and the J segment 0 bases; nucleotides outside the gene matches: 3. CDR3 nucleotides: TGCGCCAGCAGCAGGACAGGGACCTCCTACAATGAGCAGTTCTTC. Its protein is CASSRTGTSYNEQFF.

Turning to this clone: A read error may account for a junction end that differs from germline. This sample includes further DNA sequences coding for the same CDR3. The V gene is TRBV9, the J gene TRBJ1-1, with 7 bases aligning to TRBD1. CDR3 length equals 14 residues. The germline CDR1 and CDR2 sequences are SGDLS and YYNGEE. The CDR3 here is CASSTTTGHTEAFF. CDR3 nucleotides: TGTGCCAGCAGCACCACGACAGGGCACACTGAAGCCTTCTTT.

The CDR3 protein is CASSGRGALSNQPQHF. The CDR3 region has the DNA TGTGCCAGCAGCGGGAGGGGCGCCCTTAGCAATCAGCCCCAGCATTTT. This rearrangement joins TRBV9 to TRBJ1-5; possibly TRBD1 for D (5 bases). Trimming took 3 bases from V and 0 from J, leaving 13 bases between them. The CDR3 consists of 16 residues. CDR1 and CDR2 (germline): SGDLS, YYNGEE.

The chain employs TRBV7-3 and TRBJ2-1, with 8 bases matching TRBD2. Losses at the gene ends were 2 bases for V and 2 bases for J; bases not matched to a gene: 2. The germline V gene encodes CDR1 SGHTA and CDR2 FQGTGA. This CDR3 region has 15 residues. CDR3 in amino acids: CASSLRGGAYNEQFF. CDR3 nucleotides: TGTGCCAGCAGCTTACGGGGGGGCGCCTACAATGAGCAGTTCTTC.

The chain uses TRBV18 and TRBJ1-5; 12 nucleotides line up with TRBD1. V shed 2 bases and J 4 bases; nucleotides not matched to a gene: 3. The CDR3 sequence is 16 residues long. From germline, CDR1 is KGHSH and CDR2 LQKENI. The CDR3 DNA follows: TGTGCCAGCTCACCAGGGACAGGGGGCGGAAATCAGCCCCAGCATTTT. Protein product: CASSPGTGGGNQPQHF.

CDR3 amino acids: CASSSAGQRGGEKLFF. The CDR3 nucleotides read TGTGCCAGCAGTTCAGCCGGACAGAGGGGAGGGGAAAAACTGTTTTTT. The V and J genes are TRBV28 and TRBJ1-4, with TRBD1 as a possible D gene (6 bases). Trimming took off 4 bases at V and 8 bases at J, with 20 bases between the two ends. Per the germline V gene, CDR1 is MDHEN and CDR2 is SYDVKM. The CDR3 runs to 16 residues.

The rearrangement joins TRBV6-5 to TRBJ1-4, with D possibly matching TRBD1 (5 bases). CDR1 is MNHEY, CDR2 SVGAGI, per germline. V lost 6 bases to trimming and J lost 5 bases, with 13 bases between them. There are 14 residues in the CDR3. The CDR3 DNA is TGTGCCAGCAGCCCCGGGGGGGGGAATGAAAAACTGTTTTTT. This sequence encodes CASSPGGGNEKLFF.

The CDR3 spells CASSPTGGGKNTEAFF. In nucleotides, the CDR3 is TGTGCCAGCTCACCTACAGGGGGCGGGAAGAACACTGAAGCTTTCTTT. This chain joins TRBV18 and TRBJ1-1; TRBD1 matches at 9 bases. The CDR3 loop spans 16 amino acids. In germline, CDR1 is KGHSH, CDR2 LQKENI. The junction had 6 bases not matched to a gene; V was cut back by 3 bases and J by 1 base.

The chain couples TRBV6-4 to TRBJ1-1; 9 nucleotides line up with TRBD1. CDR1 MRHNA and CDR2 SNTAGT come from the germline V gene. The CDR3 has 15 residues. V lost 5 bases and J lost 4; bases outside the gene matches: 8. CDR3 in amino acids: CASSPTGGRGTEAFF. DNA for the CDR3: TGTGCCAGCAGTCCGACAGGGGGGCGGGGCACTGAAGCTTTCTTT.

The V call is TRBV7-2, the J call TRBJ2-5; weak D call: TRBD2 (6 bases). Trimming left V 0 bases short and J 1 base short, with 15 bases between. CDR1 is SGHTA, CDR2 FQGNSA, per germline. The CDR3 extends over 17 amino acids. The CDR3 region has the DNA TGTGCCAGCAGCTTAGCCGGGGGTATGGCATTCCAAGAGACCCAGTACTTC. It encodes CASSLAGGMAFQETQYF.

The CDR3 nucleotides are TGTGCCAGCAGCCAAGAACAGGGATGGGGCGAGCAGTACTTC. As protein: CASSQEQGWGEQYF. V gene TRBV14 combines with J gene TRBJ2-7; maybe TRBD1 (6 bases). The CDR3 is 14 amino acids. CDR1 and CDR2 (germline): SGHDN, FVKESK. Trimming took off 0 bases at V and 6 bases at J, with 12 bases between the two ends.

The J gene is TRBJ2-3, the V gene TRBV7-3, with 9 bases fitting TRBD2. Germline values: CDR1 SGHTA, CDR2 FQGTGA. V trimming: 5 bases; J trimming: 3 bases; junction bases outside the gene matches: 6. The CDR3 runs to 15 residues. This chain's CDR3 is CASSPKRGDTDTQYF. The CDR3 coding sequence is TGTGCCAGCAGCCCAAAGCGGGGGGATACAGATACGCAGTATTTT.

V usage is TRBV25-1 and J usage is TRBJ2-3; the match to TRBD2 covers 7 bases. J was trimmed by 0 bases and V by 5 bases; bases with no gene match: 14. The CDR3 runs to 18 residues. From germline, CDR1 is MGHDK and CDR2 SYGVNS. CDR3 bases: TGTGCCAGCAGTCTAAAACGGGGTCGGGGGGACAGCACAGATACGCAGTATTTT. Translated, it gives CASSLKRGRGDSTDTQYF.

V usage is TRBV21-1 and J usage is TRBJ1-6; the table calls TRBD1, which could not be checked here. TRBV21-1 is an annotated pseudogene. This CDR3 region has 16 residues. CDR3 amino acids: CASSRTGRLQNSPLHF. The CDR3 coding sequence is TGTGCCAGCAGCCGGACAGGGCGACTTCAAAATTCACCCCTCCACTTT.

The CDR3 protein is CASSPGQLSNQPQHF. The DNA for the CDR3 is TGTGCCAGCTCACCGGGACAGCTTAGCAATCAGCCCCAGCATTTT. The chain employs TRBV18 and TRBJ1-5; the match to TRBD1 covers 7 bases. The CDR3 loop spans 15 amino acids. The germline V gene has CDR1 KGHSH and CDR2 LQKENI. V trimming: 3 bases; J trimming: 0 bases; junction bases outside the gene matches: 2.

The chain links TRBV6-1 to TRBJ2-3; TRBD2 aligns across 12 bases. Looked up from germline, CDR1 is MNHNS and CDR2 is SASEGT. There are 20 residues in the CDR3. V shed 1 base and J 0 bases; nucleotides not matched to a gene: 11. The CDR3 nucleotides read TGTGCCAGCAGTGAAGGTTCTAGCGGGGGGGCCGGTTCTAGCACAGATACGCAGTATTTT. It translates to CASSEGSSGGAGSSTDTQYF.

This chain connects TRBV9 to TRBJ1-1; weak D call: TRBD1 (5 bases). This CDR3 has 16 amino acids. Germline loops: CDR1 SGDLS, CDR2 YYNGEE. Trimming pared 8 bases from V and 0 bases from J, leaving 20 bases between. The CDR3 here is CARRRRAHEVNTEAFF. The DNA of the CDR3 is TGTGCCAGACGGCGCAGGGCCCACGAGGTGAACACTGAAGCTTTCTTT.

The chain combines TRBV7-9 with TRBJ1-1; D remains unclear. The CDR3 sequence is 14 residues long. Looked up from germline, CDR1 is SEHNR and CDR2 is FQNEAQ (reference sequence). Trimming took 2 bases from V and 0 from J, leaving 7 bases between them. CDR3 region: CASSLNSLNTEAFF. The DNA for the CDR3 is TGTGCCAGCAGCTTAAACAGTTTGAACACTGAAGCTTTCTTT. Combining the CDR3 with reference TRBV7-9 and TRBJ1-1 gives the whole variable domain DTGVSQNPRHKITKRGQNVTFRCDPISEHNRLYWYRQTLGQGPEFLTYFQNEAQLEKSRLLSDRFSAERPKGSFSTLEIQRTEQGDSAMYLCASSLNSLNTEAFFGQGTRLTVV.

This clone was seen a handful of times. The CDR3 reads CASSVDPRVGAGGNTIYF. CDR3 in DNA: TGTGCCAGCAGCGTAGACCCCCGGGTGGGGGCAGGGGGAAACACCATATATTTT. This chain joins TRBV9 and TRBJ1-3; TRBD1 might be the D (6 bases). Germline CDR1 SGDLS, CDR2 YYNGEE. Trimming shortened V by 0 bases and J by 4 bases, and 20 bases separated the two germline ends. The CDR3 has 18 residues.

The rearrangement uses TRBV10-3 and TRBJ2-3; possibly TRBD2 for D (5 bases). CDR1 and CDR2 from the germline V gene are ENHRY and SYGVKD. The CDR3 sequence is 16 residues long. Trimming left V 3 bases short and J 0 bases short, with 13 bases between. The CDR3 loop reads CAISDRGRLSTDTQYF. CDR3 sequence (DNA): TGTGCCATCAGTGACCGGGGAAGGTTAAGCACAGATACGCAGTATTTT.

The chain combines TRBV5-1 with TRBJ2-1, with 8 bases that match TRBD1. CDR3 length: 15 amino acids. The trim removed 4 bases at V and 12 bases at J, leaving 15 bases unmatched. The germline V gene has CDR1 SGHRS and CDR2 YFSETQ. The CDR3 DNA reads TGCGCCAGCAGCGTGGGACAGGCTTTCTTTAGAGGGCAGTTCTTC. This codes for CASSVGQAFFRGQFF.

The chain carries TRBV25-1 and TRBJ2-3; D perhaps matches TRBD1 (5 bases). V was shortened by 6 bases and J by 2 bases, with 6 bases between the two germline ends. The CDR3 has 12 residues. CDR1 and CDR2 (germline): MGHDK, SYGVNS. The chain's CDR3 is CASSRATDTQYF. The DNA for the CDR3 is TGTGCCAGCAGCAGGGCCACAGATACGCAGTATTTT.

This clone has just one count. J is TRBJ1-1 and V is TRBV18; possible D gene TRBD1, 5 bases. V lost 3 bases and J lost 11, with 19 bases in between. CDR3 length: 14 amino acids. Germline V gives CDR1 KGHSH, CDR2 LQKENI. The CDR3 is CASSPITGETTAFF. CDR3 DNA sequence: TGTGCCAGCTCACCTATAACGGGGGAGACAACCGCTTTCTTT.

The chain uses TRBV6-5 and TRBJ2-3; D remains ambiguous. The V and J ends lost 5 bases and 7 bases respectively, with 13 bases between them. The germline gives CDR1 MNHEY, CDR2 SVGAGI. The CDR3 runs 13 residues. CDR3 sequence (DNA): TGTGCCAGCAGTCCGTACCCAGATAATACGCAGTATTTT. Protein: CASSPYPDNTQYF.

The V call is TRBV27, the J call TRBJ2-4; TRBD1 aligns across 10 bases. Germline CDR1 MNHEY, CDR2 SMNVEV (reference sequence). V dropped 4 bases and J dropped 8; count of bases not matched to a gene: 8. The CDR3 has 15 amino acids. CDR3 DNA: TGTGCCAGCAGTTCTCCGGGACAGGGGTTGCACATTCAGTACTTC. Amino acids: CASSSPGQGLHIQYF.

The rearrangement joins TRBV19 to TRBJ1-6; 7 nucleotides line up with TRBD1. Trimming cost V 0 bases and J 7 bases; bases outside gene matches: 3. Per the germline V gene, CDR1 is LNHDA and CDR2 is SQIVND (reference sequence). The CDR3 is 15 amino acids. CDR3 sequence (DNA): TGTGCCAGTAGTATAGAGGGACAGTTAAATTCACCCCTCCACTTT. This codes for CASSIEGQLNSPLHF.

The CDR3 coding sequence is TGTGCCAGCAGCGCCGGACTAGCGGCAGATACGCAGTATTTT. It yields the protein CASSAGLAADTQYF. The V gene is TRBV7-9, the J gene TRBJ2-3; 10 bases line up with TRBD2. CDR1 and CDR2 from the germline V gene are SEHNR and FQNEAQ (reference sequence). This CDR3 comprises 14 residues. Unmatched junction bases numbered 3, after V lost 5 bases and J lost 4 bases.

The CDR3 nucleotides are TGTGCCAGCAGTCAGGGGTACACTGAAGCTTTCTTT. Encoded protein: CASSQGYTEAFF. This chain uses TRBV6-5 with TRBJ1-1, with D possibly being TRBD1 (6 bases). Germline CDR1 MNHEY, CDR2 SVGAGI. This CDR3 has 12 amino acids. V was clipped by 5 bases and J by 3 bases, with 7 bases between them.